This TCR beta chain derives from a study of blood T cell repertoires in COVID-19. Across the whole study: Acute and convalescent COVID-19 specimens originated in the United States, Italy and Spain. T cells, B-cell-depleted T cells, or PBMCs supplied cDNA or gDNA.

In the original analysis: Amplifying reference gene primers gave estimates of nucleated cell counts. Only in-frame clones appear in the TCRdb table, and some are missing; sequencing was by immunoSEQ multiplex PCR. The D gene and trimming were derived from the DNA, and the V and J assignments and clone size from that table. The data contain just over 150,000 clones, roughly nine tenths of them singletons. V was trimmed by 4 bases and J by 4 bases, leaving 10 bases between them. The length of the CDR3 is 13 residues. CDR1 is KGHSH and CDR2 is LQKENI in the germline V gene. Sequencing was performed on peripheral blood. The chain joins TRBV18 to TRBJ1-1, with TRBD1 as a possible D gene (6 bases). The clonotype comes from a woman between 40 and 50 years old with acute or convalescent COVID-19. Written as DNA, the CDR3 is TGTGCCAGCTCACTAGGGGGGGGCACTGAAGCTTTCTTT. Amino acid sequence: CASSLGGGTEAFF.